This TCR beta chain was sequenced for a study of beta chain features in type 1 diabetes. Study-wide points: At VDJ recombination sites, type 1 diabetes patients had fewer insertions and more deleted nucleotides. PCR might preferentially amplify shorter templates, equally in patients and controls.

Stem cell-like memory, regulatory, central memory and naive CD4+ cells were sorted via CD45RO/CCR7/CD25/CD127/CD95/CD27. Expressed TCRB transcripts were sequenced after all isolated RNA was converted to cDNA. Measured with immunoSEQ multiplex PCR; TCRdb has only the in-frame clones, and not every one. This table holds tens of thousands of clones, about a third found once. This clone was counted only a few times. The antigen remains unidentified. The germline V gene has CDR1 SNHLY and CDR2 FYNNEI. J gave up 9 bases and V 8 bases, and 11 bases lay outside the gene matches. The CDR3 loop spans 15 amino acids.

This TCR derives from a woman younger than 35 in good health. This sequence joins TRBV2 and TRBJ2-1; 12 nucleotides match TRBD2. Sequencing was performed on stem cell memory CD4+ T cells from blood. CDR3 nucleotide sequence: TGTGCCAGCCTCGGCGGACTAGCGGGAAGAATTGAGCAGTTCTTC. It codes for CASLGGLAGRIEQFF.